This TCR beta chain was documented in a study of regulatory T cells in long-lasting Graves disease. At the level of the study: To qualify as persistent, Graves' disease required over 5 years of antithyroid drugs with positive TSH receptor antibodies. Findings and caveats of the study: Researchers reported studying only peripheral blood, not thyroid tissue.

HTBI primers from iRepertoire and Arm-PCR of CDR3 regions yielded the TCR beta libraries. TCRdb reprocessed the multiplex PCR reads with MiXCR, giving one entry per CDR3 protein. Counted here are 350,000 to 500,000 distinct CDR3 sequences, around a fifth occurring once; the ten biggest clones make up approximately 14%. V lost 5 bases to trimming and J lost 6 bases, with 10 bases between them. The CDR3 spans 12 residues. In germline, CDR1 is MDHEN, CDR2 SYDVKM. Time point indicated: persistent/refractory GD, antithyroid drugs over 5 years with positive TRAb. TCR sequences were obtained from RNA taken from PBMCs. The sample holds many counts of this clonotype. Its specificity is unknown.

The chain is built from TRBV28 and TRBJ1-1; D not resolved. Sequenced here: peripheral blood mononuclear cells (PBMCs), sampled when the disease was refractory, from a patient treated with antithyroid drugs. The TCR was taken from a female donor with Graves disease. The CDR3 DNA follows: TGTGCCAGCAGTAAGTTTTCGGCTGAAGCTTTCTTT. This sequence encodes CASSKFSAEAFF.